This T cell receptor beta chain was identified during a study of T cell repertoires in cytomegalovirus infection. Study at large: Indications came from public TCR beta signatures; they pointed to CMV infection and to a matching HLA type. Points from the study as a whole: HLA-C-restricted CMV-specific TCR beta clonotypes prevailed in the ex vivo response.

This CDR3 comprises 12 residues. Germline V lookup: CDR1 SGHVS, CDR2 FNYEAQ. Trimming removed 5 bases at V and 8 bases at J, with 12 bases between. Notes on this clonotype: Its cognate antigen is unknown.

In TCRdb, the reads were re-called with MiXCR into one record per CDR3 protein. The sample records hundreds of thousands of distinct CDR3 sequences, 20% to 25% being singletons. The V and J genes are TRBV7-6 and TRBJ1-2, with D possibly matching TRBD1 (5 bases). The sequence was obtained from a human donor in good health (CMV status not recorded). Some clones in this sample may be carry-over from other donors' samples. Sequencing was performed on CD8+ T cells from PBMCs. The CDR3 bases are TGTGCCAGCAGCGCCGGCGGGGGGGGCTACACCTTC. Encoded protein: CASSAGGGGYTF.